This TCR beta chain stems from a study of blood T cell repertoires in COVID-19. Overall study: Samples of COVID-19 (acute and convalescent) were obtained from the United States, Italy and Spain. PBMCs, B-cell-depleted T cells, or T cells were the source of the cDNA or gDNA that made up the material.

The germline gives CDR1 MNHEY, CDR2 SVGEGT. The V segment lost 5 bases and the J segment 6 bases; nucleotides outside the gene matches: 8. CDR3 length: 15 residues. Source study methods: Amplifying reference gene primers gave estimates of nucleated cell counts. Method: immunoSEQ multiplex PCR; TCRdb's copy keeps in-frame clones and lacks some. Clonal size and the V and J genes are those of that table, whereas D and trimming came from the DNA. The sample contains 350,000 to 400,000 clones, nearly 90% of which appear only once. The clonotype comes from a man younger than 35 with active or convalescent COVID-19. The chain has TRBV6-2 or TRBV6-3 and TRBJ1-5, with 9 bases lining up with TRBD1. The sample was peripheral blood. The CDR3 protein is CASSRDRGGSQPQHF. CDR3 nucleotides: TGTGCCAGCAGTCGAGACAGGGGGGGGAGTCAGCCCCAGCATTTT.